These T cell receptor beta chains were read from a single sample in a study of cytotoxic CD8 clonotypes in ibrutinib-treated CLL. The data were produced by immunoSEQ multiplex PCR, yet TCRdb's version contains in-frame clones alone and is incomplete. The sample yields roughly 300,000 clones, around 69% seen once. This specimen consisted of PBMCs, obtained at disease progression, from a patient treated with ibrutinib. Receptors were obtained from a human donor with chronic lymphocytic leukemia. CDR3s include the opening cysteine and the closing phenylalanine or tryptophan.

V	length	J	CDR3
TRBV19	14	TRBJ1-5	CASLGGASNQPQHF
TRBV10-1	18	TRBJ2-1	CATAPTGWATSGHNEQFF
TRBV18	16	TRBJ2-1	CASSPPGTSGHNEQFF
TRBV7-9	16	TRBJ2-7	CASSLAFGTRVYEQYF
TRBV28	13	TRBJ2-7	CASSYGTAYEQYF
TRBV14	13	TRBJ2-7	CASSQDPGQEQYF
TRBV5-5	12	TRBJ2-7	CASTPGGYEQYF
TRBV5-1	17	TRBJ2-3	CASSSHSTGFYTDTQYF
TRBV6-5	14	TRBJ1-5	CASRVEQGVQPQHF
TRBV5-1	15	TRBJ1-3	CASSSGQTPGNTIYF
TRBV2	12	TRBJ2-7	CASSDTGIEQYF
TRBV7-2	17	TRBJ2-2	CASSFSSASANTGELFF
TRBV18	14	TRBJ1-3	CASSPRQGGNTIYF
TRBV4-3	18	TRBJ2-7	CASSPRTSGTIPFYEPYF
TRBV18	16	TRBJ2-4	CASSPRVAGGQNIQYF
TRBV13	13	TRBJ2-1	CASSSIGQGAEFF
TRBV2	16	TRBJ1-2	CASGGTSKGSLYGYTF
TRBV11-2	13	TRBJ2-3	CASRYRATDTQYF
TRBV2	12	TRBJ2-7	CATGLAGHEQYF
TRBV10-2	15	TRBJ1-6	CASSESTAPNSPLHF
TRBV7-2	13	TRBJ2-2	CASSLAVSGELFF
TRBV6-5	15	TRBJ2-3	CASRPGGAGTDTQYF
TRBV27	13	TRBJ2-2	CASSLLLGGELFF
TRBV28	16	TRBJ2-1	CASSPAGLVPYNEQFF
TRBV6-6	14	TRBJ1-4	CASSQTGGGEKLFF
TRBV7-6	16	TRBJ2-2	CASSLEAGQNTGELFF
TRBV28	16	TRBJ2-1	CASSGTGPGGRNEQFF
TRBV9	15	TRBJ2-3	CASSVEGLAADTQYF